These 11 T cell receptor beta chains originate from one sample sequenced in a study of cytomegalovirus exposure and HLA in healthy donors. Amplification used 60 Vbeta primers and 13 Jbeta primers. Method: immunoSEQ multiplex PCR; TCRdb's copy keeps in-frame clones and lacks some. This table has around 150,000 clones, 75% appearing once. The material sequenced was PBMCs. These receptors were taken from a woman aged 40 to 49 in good health and CMV-seropositive.

The chain uses TRBV7-2 and TRBJ2-3, with no clear D. CDR3 size: 14 residues. Trimming took off 3 bases at V and 0 bases at J, with 7 bases between the two ends. Germline CDR1 and CDR2: SGHTA and FQGNSA. The CDR3 is CASSFKASTDTQYF. CDR3 DNA: TGTGCCAGCAGCTTCAAAGCTAGCACAGATACGCAGTATTTT.

The V call is TRBV9, the J call TRBJ2-6, with D possibly being TRBD1 (6 bases). Trimming took off 0 bases at V and 2 bases at J, with 15 bases between the two ends. The CDR3 runs 18 residues. The germline V gene encodes CDR1 SGDLS and CDR2 YYNGEE. The DNA for the CDR3 is TGTGCCAGCAGCGTAGCCTCATCTGGGACAACTGGGGCCAACGTCCTGACTTTC. It specifies CASSVASSGTTGANVLTF.

The CDR3 is CASSFLGGRREQYF. CDR3 bases: TGTGCCAGCAGCTTCTTAGGCGGGAGAAGGGAGCAGTACTTC. The chain recombines TRBV7-2 with TRBJ2-7; 7 bases match TRBD2. CDR1 and CDR2 (germline): SGHTA, FQGNSA. Trimming took 3 bases from V and 7 from J; bases not matched to a gene: 9. The CDR3 is 14 residues long.

This chain connects TRBV7-2 to TRBJ2-1, with 7 bases fitting TRBD1. This CDR3 comprises 15 residues. J was trimmed by 6 bases and V by 3 bases; bases with no gene match: 8. The V gene's germline CDR1 is SGHTA and CDR2 FQGNSA. The DNA of the CDR3 is TGTGCCAGCAGCTTGTGGGGACAGCGGACCAATGAGCAGTTCTTC. Encoded protein: CASSLWGQRTNEQFF.

The chain joins TRBV2 to TRBJ1-5; 8 positions agree with TRBD1. J lost 0 bases, V lost 7 bases, and 5 bases had no gene match. This CDR3 is 15 amino acids long. The germline V gene has CDR1 SNHLY and CDR2 FYNNEI. The CDR3 region is CASILDRDSNQPQHF. DNA of the CDR3: TGTGCCAGCATACTGGACAGGGATAGCAATCAGCCCCAGCATTTT.

The CDR3 DNA follows: TGTGCCAGCAGTTTGGGGAACGGGATTCAAGAGACCCAGTACTTC. This codes for CASSLGNGIQETQYF. The J gene is TRBJ2-5, the V gene TRBV28, with D maybe TRBD2 (5 bases). CDR1 is MDHEN, CDR2 SYDVKM, per germline. With 3 bases removed from V and 2 bases from J, the gap between germline ends came to 13 bases. CDR3 size: 15 residues.

The chain joins TRBV5-1 to TRBJ1-2; D call uncertain. The germline V and J ends were trimmed by 0 bases and 2 bases, with 11 bases remaining between them. This CDR3 spans 15 amino acids. CDR1 and CDR2 from the germline V gene are SGHRS and YFSETQ. The CDR3 protein is CASSLGAGNNYGYTF. In nucleotides, the CDR3 is TGCGCCAGCAGCTTGGGGGCAGGTAACAACTATGGCTACACCTTC. Full variable domain (missing parts from reference TRBV5-1 and TRBJ1-2): KAGVTQTPRYLIKTRGQQVTLSCSPISGHRSVSWYQQTPGQGLQFLFEYFSETQRNKGNFPGRFSGRQFSNSRSEMNVSTLELGDSALYLCASSLGAGNNYGYTFGSGTRLTVV.

The chain joins TRBV28 to TRBJ1-4; D is ambiguous. The CDR3 sequence is 13 residues long. Germline V gives CDR1 MDHEN, CDR2 SYDVKM. Trimming shortened V by 5 bases and J by 8 bases, and 12 bases separated the two germline ends. CDR3 sequence: CASSPRAREKLFF. The CDR3 DNA reads TGTGCCAGCAGTCCTCGAGCCCGCGAAAAACTGTTTTTT.

The V and J genes are TRBV19 and TRBJ1-2; 8 bases line up with TRBD1. The V segment lost 5 bases and the J segment 4 bases; nucleotides outside the gene matches: 3. This CDR3 contains 13 residues. Germline CDR1 reads LNHDA; CDR2 reads SQIVND (reference sequence). The CDR3 region has the DNA TGTGCCAGTAGTCCAGGGACAGGCTATGGCTACACCTTC. It translates to CASSPGTGYGYTF.

The chain employs TRBV7-8 and TRBJ2-3; 9 positions agree with TRBD1. Germline assignment: CDR1 SGHVS and CDR2 FQNEAQ. The junction had 3 bases not matched to a gene; V was cut back by 1 base and J by 4 bases. This CDR3 has 15 amino acids. CDR3 nucleotides: TGTGCCAGCAGCTTAGTCGGGACAGGGTCAGATACGCAGTATTTT. Protein product: CASSLVGTGSDTQYF.

CDR3 sequence: CASSEAGTVGGYTF. Here the CDR3 DNA reads TGTGCCAGCAGTGAAGCAGGGACAGTCGGCGGCTACACCTTC. This sequence joins TRBV6-1 and TRBJ1-2; 7 positions match TRBD1. Germline V gene lookup returns CDR1 MNHNS and CDR2 SASEGT. With V trimmed by 0 bases and J by 8 bases, 6 bases remained unmatched. The CDR3 is made up of 14 amino acids.